The 5 T cell receptor beta chains listed next were all sequenced from one sample in a study of cytomegalovirus exposure and HLA in healthy donors. With 60 Vbeta and 13 Jbeta primers, the PCR was carried out. Produced via immunoSEQ multiplex PCR; TCRdb's table is partial and in-frame only. Here the sample spans about 190,000 clones, 75% to 80% being singletons. The sample was PBMCs. These receptors all stem from a woman in her 30s in good health and CMV-seropositive.

The chain has TRBV5-1 and TRBJ2-7; D is perhaps TRBD2 (5 bases). CDR1 and CDR2 from the germline V gene are SGHRS and YFSETQ. This CDR3 has 15 residues. The V and J ends lost 4 bases and 4 bases respectively, with 18 bases between them. CDR3 sequence: CASSTTSAPEYEQYF. CDR3 nucleotide sequence: TGCGCCAGCAGCACAACTAGTGCCCCTGAGTACGAGCAGTACTTC.

The rearrangement uses TRBV18 and TRBJ1-2; D is ambiguous. There are 16 residues in the CDR3. V lost 3 bases and J 3 bases, leaving 17 bases between the germline ends. Germline V lookup: CDR1 KGHSH, CDR2 LQKENI. CDR3 nucleotide sequence: TGTGCCAGCTCACCCAGCCCCCGGGGTTCTGACTATGGCTACACCTTC. This gives the protein CASSPSPRGSDYGYTF.

The J gene is TRBJ2-7, the V gene TRBV29-1; 9 nucleotides align to TRBD1. After removal of 4 bases from V and 7 bases from J, the junction contained 8 bases not matched to a gene. The CDR3 runs 13 residues. Germline V lookup: CDR1 SQVTM, CDR2 ANQGSEA. This chain's CDR3 is CSVVRQGVGEQYF. The CDR3 DNA reads TGCAGCGTTGTTCGACAGGGGGTCGGTGAGCAGTACTTC.

The V call is TRBV30, the J call TRBJ2-2, with 8 bases matching TRBD1. Losses at the gene ends were 4 bases for V and 5 bases for J; bases not matched to a gene: 18. Germline V gene sequence: CDR1 GTSNPN, CDR2 SVGIG (reference sequence). The CDR3 length is 18 residues. In nucleotides, the CDR3 is TGTGCCTGGATAAACGGGACAGGATTCGGCCTCTTAACCGGGGAGCTGTTTTTT. It is translated as CAWINGTGFGLLTGELFF. The full variable domain, in which reference TRBV30 and TRBJ2-2 provide the parts outside the CDR3, is SQTIHQWPATLVQPVGSPLSLECTVEGTSNPNLYWYRQAAGRGLQLLFYSVGIGQISSEVPQNLSASRPQDRQFILSSKKLLLSDSGFYLCAWINGTGFGLLTGELFFGEGSRLTVL.

CDR3 loop: CASSSGVAGETGETQYF. In DNA form, the CDR3 reads TGCGCCAGCAGCTCCGGGGTAGCGGGGGAAACGGGAGAGACCCAGTACTTC. The chain combines TRBV5-1 with TRBJ2-5, with TRBD2 matching 9 bases. Germline loops: CDR1 SGHRS, CDR2 YFSETQ. Trimming at V came to 3 bases and at J to 4 bases, leaving 13 bases not matched to a gene. The CDR3 extends over 17 amino acids.